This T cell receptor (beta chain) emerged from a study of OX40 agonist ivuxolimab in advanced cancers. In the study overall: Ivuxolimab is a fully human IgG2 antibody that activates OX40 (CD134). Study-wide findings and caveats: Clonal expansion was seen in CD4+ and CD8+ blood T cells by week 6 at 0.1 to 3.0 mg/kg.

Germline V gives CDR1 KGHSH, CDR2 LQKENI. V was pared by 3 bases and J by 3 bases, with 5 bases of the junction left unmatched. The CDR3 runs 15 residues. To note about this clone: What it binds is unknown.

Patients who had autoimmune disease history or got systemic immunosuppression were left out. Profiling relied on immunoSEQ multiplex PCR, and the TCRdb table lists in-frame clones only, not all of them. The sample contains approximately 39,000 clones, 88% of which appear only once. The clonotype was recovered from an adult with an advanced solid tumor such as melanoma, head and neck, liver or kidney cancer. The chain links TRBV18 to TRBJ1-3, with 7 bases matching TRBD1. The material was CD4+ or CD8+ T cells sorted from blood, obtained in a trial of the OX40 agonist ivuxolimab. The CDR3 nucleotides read TGTGCCAGCTCACCTGACAGGGTCGGTGGAAACACCATATATTTT. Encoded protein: CASSPDRVGGNTIYF. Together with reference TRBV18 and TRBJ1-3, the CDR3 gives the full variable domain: NAGVMQNPRHLVRRRGQEARLRCSPMKGHSHVYWYRQLPEEGLKFMVYLQKENIIDESGMPKERFSAEFPKEGPSILRIQQVVRGDSAAYFCASSPDRVGGNTIYFGEGSWLTVV.